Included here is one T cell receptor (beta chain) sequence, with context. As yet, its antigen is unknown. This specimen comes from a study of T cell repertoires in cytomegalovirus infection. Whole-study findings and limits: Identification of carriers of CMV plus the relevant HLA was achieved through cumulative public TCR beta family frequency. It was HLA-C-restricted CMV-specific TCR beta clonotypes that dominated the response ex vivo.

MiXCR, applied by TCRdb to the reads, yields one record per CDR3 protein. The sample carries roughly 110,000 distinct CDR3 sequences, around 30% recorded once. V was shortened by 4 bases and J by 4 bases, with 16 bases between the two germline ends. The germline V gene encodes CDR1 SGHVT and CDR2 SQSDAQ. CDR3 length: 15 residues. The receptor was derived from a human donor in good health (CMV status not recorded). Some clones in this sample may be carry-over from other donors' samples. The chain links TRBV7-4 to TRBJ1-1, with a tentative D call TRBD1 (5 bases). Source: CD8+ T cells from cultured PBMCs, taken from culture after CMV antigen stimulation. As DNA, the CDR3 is TGTGCCAGCAGCTGGGGGGGGATTTTGGTCACTGAAGCTTTCTTT. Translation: CASSWGGILVTEAFF. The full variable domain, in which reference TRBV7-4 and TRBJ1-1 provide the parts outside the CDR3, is GAGVSQSPRYKVAKRGRDVALRCDSISGHVTLYWYRQTLGQGSEVLTYSQSDAQRDKSGRPSGRFSAERPERSVSTLKIQRTEQGDSAVYLCASSWGGILVTEAFFGQGTRLTVV.